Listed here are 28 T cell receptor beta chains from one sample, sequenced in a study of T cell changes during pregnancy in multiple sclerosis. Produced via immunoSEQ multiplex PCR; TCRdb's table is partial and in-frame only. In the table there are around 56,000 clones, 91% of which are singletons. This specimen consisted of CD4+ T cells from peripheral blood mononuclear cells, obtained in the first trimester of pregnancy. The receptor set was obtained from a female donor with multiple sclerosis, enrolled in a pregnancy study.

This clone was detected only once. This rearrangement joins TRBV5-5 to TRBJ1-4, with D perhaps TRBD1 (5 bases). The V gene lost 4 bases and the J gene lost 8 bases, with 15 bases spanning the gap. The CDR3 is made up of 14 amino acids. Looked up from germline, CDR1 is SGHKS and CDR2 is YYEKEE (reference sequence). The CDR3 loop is CASSPLDKTEKLFF. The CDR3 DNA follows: TGTGCCAGCAGCCCCCTGGACAAAACGGAAAAACTGTTTTTT.

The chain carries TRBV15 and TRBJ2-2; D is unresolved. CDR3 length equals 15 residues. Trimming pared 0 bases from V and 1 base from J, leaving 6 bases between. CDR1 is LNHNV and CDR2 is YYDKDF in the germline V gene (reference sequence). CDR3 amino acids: CATSRDPRNTGELFF. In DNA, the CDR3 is TGTGCCACCAGCAGAGATCCCAGGAACACCGGGGAGCTGTTTTTT.

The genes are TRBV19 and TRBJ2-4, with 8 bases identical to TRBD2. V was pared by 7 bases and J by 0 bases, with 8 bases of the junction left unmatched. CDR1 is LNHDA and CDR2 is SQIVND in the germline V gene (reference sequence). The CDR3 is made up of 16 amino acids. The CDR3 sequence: CASNHRGGVAKNIQYF. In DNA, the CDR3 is TGTGCCAGTAACCATCGGGGGGGGGTAGCCAAAAACATTCAGTACTTC.

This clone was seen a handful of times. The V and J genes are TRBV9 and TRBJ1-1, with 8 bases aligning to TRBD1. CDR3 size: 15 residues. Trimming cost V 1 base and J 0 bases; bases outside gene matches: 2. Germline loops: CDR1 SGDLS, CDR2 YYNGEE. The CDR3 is CASSVQGAMNTEAFF. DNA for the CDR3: TGTGCCAGCAGCGTACAGGGGGCGATGAACACTGAAGCTTTCTTT.

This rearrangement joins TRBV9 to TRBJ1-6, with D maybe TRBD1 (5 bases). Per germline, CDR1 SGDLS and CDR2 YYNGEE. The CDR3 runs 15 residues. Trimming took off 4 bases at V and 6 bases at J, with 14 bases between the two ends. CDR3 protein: CASSPNPDSNSPLHF. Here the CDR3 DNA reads TGTGCCAGCAGCCCAAACCCCGACAGTAATTCACCCCTCCACTTT.

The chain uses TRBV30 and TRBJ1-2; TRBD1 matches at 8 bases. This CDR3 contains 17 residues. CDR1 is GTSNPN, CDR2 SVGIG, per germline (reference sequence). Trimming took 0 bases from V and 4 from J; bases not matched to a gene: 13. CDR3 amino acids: CAWSVPTGTGESYGYTF. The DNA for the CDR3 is TGTGCCTGGAGTGTACCGACGGGGACAGGCGAAAGCTATGGCTACACCTTC.

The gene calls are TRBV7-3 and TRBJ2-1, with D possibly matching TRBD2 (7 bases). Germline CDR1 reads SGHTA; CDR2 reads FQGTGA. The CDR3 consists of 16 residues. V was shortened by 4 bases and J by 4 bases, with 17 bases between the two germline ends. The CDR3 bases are TGTGCCAGCAGCTCCGGGGGGCTAGCTCTATACAATGAGCAGTTCTTC. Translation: CASSSGGLALYNEQFF.

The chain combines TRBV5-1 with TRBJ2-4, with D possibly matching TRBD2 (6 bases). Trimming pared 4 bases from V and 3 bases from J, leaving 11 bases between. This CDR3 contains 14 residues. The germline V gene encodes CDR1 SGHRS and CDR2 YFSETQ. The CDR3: CASSREQGKNIQYF. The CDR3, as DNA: TGCGCCAGCAGCCGGGAGCAGGGCAAAAACATTCAGTACTTC.

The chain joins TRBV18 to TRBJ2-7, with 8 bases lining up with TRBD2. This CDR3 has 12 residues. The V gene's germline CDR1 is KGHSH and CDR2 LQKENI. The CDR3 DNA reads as TGTGCTACTAGCGGAACTCAATACGAGCAGTACTTC. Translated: CATSGTQYEQYF.

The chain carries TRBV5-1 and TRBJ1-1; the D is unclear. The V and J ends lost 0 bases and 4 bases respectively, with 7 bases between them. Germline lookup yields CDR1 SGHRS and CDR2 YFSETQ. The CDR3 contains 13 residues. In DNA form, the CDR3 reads TGCGCCAGCAGCTTGGATGAGCCCACTGAAGCTTTCTTT. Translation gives CASSLDEPTEAFF.

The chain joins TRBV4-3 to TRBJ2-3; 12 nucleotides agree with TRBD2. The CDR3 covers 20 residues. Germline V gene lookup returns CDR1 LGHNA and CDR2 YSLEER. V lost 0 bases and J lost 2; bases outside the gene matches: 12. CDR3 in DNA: TGCGCCAGCAGCCAAGATCAGCCACTAGCGGGGGGCTCTTACACAGATACGCAGTATTTT. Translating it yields CASSQDQPLAGGSYTDTQYF.

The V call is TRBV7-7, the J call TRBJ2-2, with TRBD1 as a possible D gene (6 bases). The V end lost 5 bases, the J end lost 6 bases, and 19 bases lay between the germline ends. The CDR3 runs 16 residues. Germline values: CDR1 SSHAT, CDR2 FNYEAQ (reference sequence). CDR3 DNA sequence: TGTGCCAGCAGCCTCCTTTTTAACAGGGTAGCCGGGGAGCTGTTTTTT. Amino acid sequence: CASSLLFNRVAGELFF.

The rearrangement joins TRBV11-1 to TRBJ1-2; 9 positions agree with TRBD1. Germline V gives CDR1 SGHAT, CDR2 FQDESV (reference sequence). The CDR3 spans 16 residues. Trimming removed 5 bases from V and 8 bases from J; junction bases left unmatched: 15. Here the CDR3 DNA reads TGTGCCAGCAGCGAAACCGGGACAGGGAGTTGGGGCGGCTACACCTTC. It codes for CASSETGTGSWGGYTF.

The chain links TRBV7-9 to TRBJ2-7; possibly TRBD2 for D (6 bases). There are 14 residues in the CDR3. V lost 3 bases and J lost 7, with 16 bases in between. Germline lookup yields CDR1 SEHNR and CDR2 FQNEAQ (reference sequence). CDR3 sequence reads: CASSLGGLDLEQYF. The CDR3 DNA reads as TGTGCCAGCAGCTTGGGGGGACTCGACCTGGAGCAGTACTTC.

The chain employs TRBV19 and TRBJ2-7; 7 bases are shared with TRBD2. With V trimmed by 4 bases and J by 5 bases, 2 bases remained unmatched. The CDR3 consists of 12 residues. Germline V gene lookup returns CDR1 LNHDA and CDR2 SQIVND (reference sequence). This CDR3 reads CASSREGDEQYF. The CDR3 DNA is TGTGCCAGTAGTAGGGAGGGAGACGAGCAGTACTTC.

Here the CDR3 DNA reads TGTGCCATCAGAAAGGGGGACAGGGGTAGTAACTATGGCTACACCTTC. It yields the protein CAIRKGDRGSNYGYTF. The rearrangement uses TRBV10-3 and TRBJ1-2; TRBD1 matches 10 bases. CDR1 and CDR2 from the germline V gene are ENHRY and SYGVKD. The CDR3 contains 16 residues. V gave up 6 bases and J gave up 1 base; unmatched junction bases: 8.

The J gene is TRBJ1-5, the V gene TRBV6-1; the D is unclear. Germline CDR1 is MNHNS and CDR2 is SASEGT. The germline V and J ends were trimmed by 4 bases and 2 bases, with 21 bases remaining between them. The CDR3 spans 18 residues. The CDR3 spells CASSAAQSSVWGNQPQHF. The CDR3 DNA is TGTGCCAGCAGTGCGGCGCAAAGCAGCGTATGGGGCAATCAGCCCCAGCATTTT.

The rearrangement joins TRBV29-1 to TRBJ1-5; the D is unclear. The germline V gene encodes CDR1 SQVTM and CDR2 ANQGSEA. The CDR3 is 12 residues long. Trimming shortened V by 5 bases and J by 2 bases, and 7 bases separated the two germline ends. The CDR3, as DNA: TGCAGCGTTACGCAGGGCAATCAGCCCCAGCATTTT. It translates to CSVTQGNQPQHF. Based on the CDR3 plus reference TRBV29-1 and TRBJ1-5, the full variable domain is SAVISQKPSRDICQRGTSLTIQCQVDSQVTMMFWYRQQPGQSLTLIATANQGSEATYESGFVIDKFPISRPNLTFSTLTVSNMSPEDSSIYLCSVTQGNQPQHFGDGTRLSIL.

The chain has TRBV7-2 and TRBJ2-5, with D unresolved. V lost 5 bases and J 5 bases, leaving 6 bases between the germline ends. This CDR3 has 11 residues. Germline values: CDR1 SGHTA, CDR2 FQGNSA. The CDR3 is CASSARETQYF. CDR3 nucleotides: TGTGCCAGCAGCGCACGGGAGACCCAGTACTTC.

The CDR3 DNA is TGTGCCAGCTCCGGGATGAGGGGGGGCATAAGCAATCAGCCCCAGCATTTT. The encoded protein is CASSGMRGGISNQPQHF. The chain joins TRBV18 to TRBJ1-5; tentative D call: TRBD1 (6 bases). CDR1 is KGHSH and CDR2 is LQKENI in the germline V gene. Trimming took off 6 bases at V and 1 base at J, with 19 bases between the two ends. This CDR3 is 17 amino acids long.

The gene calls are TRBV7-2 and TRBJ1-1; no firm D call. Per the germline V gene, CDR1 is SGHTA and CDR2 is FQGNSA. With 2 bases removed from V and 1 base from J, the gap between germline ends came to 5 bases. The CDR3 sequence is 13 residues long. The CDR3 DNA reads TGTGCCAGCAGCTTAATCAGGAACACTGAAGCTTTCTTT. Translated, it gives CASSLIRNTEAFF.

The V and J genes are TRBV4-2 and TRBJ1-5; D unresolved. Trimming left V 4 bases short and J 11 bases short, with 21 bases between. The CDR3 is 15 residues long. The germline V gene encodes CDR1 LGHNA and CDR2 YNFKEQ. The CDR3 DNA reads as TGTGCCAGCAGCCCCTATCTGGGCCCTCTTTCTGCCCAGCATTTT. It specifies CASSPYLGPLSAQHF.

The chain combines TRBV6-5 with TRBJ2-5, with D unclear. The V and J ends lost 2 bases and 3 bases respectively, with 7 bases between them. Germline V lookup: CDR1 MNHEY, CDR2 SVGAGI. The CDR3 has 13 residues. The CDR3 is CASSYGLKETQYF. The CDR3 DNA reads TGTGCCAGCAGTTACGGGCTTAAAGAGACCCAGTACTTC.

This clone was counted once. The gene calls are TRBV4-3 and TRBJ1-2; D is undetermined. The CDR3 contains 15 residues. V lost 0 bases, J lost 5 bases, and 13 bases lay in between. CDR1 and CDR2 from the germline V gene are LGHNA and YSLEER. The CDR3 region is CASSQDRGGPYGYTF. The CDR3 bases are TGCGCCAGCAGCCAAGATCGAGGAGGCCCATATGGCTACACCTTC.

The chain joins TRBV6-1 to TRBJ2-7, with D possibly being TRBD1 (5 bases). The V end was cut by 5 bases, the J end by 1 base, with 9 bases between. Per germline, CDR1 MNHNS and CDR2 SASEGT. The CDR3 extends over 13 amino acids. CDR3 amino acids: CASSSQGSYEQYF. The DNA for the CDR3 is TGTGCCAGCAGTTCCCAGGGTTCCTACGAGCAGTACTTC.

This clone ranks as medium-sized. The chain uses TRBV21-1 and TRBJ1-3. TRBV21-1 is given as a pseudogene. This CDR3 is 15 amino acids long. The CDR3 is CASSTHGGSGNTIYF. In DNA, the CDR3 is TGTGCCAGCAGCACGCACGGGGGTTCGGGAAACACCATATATTTT.

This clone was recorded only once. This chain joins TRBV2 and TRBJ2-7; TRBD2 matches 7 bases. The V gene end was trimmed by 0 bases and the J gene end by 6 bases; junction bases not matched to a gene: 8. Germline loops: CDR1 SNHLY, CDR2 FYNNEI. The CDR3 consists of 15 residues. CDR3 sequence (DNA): TGTGCCAGCAGTGAAGCGCGGGGGAGGCTGCGCGAGCAGTACTTC. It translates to CASSEARGRLREQYF.

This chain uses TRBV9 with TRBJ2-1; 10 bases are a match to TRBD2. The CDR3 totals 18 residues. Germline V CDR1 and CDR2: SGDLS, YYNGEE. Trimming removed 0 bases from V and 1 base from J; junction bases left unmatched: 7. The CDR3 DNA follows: TGTGCCAGCAGCGTAGGGAGCGGGGGGGAAACTTCCTACAATGAGCAGTTCTTC. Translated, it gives CASSVGSGGETSYNEQFF.